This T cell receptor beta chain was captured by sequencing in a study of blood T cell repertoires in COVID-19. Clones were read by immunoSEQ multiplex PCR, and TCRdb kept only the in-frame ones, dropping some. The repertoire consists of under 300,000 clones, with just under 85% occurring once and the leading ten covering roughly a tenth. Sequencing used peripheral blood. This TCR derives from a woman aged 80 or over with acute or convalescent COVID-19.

The CDR3, as DNA: TGTGCCAGCAGTTACTTGGCGGGCGGAACCTACGAGCAGTACTTC. Translated, it gives CASSYLAGGTYEQYF. This chain uses TRBV6-5 with TRBJ2-7; TRBD2 might be the D (5 bases). There are 15 residues in the CDR3. Trimming left V 1 base short and J 2 bases short, with 12 bases between. The germline V gene encodes CDR1 MNHEY and CDR2 SVGAGI.